Each of the 12 T cell receptor beta chains below was sequenced from the same sample in a study of T cells after yellow fever vaccination. TCRdb processed the 5' RACE reads anew with MiXCR; each CDR3 protein has one entry. The data hold about 260,000 distinct CDR3 sequences, with roughly 4% observed a single time. The specimen was PBMCs, collected 15 days after the yellow fever booster vaccination. Every receptor here comes from a man between 18 and 29 years old who received the YFV17D yellow fever vaccine.

This clonotype was counted at least ten times. The chain couples TRBV7-9 to TRBJ2-1; TRBD2 aligns across 12 bases. V gave up 5 bases and J gave up 3 bases; unmatched junction bases: 5. The germline gives CDR1 SEHNR, CDR2 FQNEAQ (reference sequence). The CDR3 runs 16 residues. The CDR3 spells CASSPGLAGFYNEQFF. The CDR3 DNA reads as TGTGCCAGCAGCCCGGGACTAGCGGGCTTCTACAATGAGCAGTTCTTC.

This clonotype was counted ten times or more. This chain connects TRBV6-5 to TRBJ1-2, with D possibly being TRBD1 (6 bases). The CDR3 extends over 15 amino acids. Germline V CDR1 and CDR2: MNHEY, SVGAGI. The germline V and J ends were trimmed by 4 bases and 4 bases, with 16 bases remaining between them. CDR3 DNA sequence: TGTGCCAGCAGTTCTCGTTCGGGGGCCCTCTATGGCTACACCTTC. It codes for CASSSRSGALYGYTF.

V and J are TRBV6-1 and TRBJ1-2, with D possibly matching TRBD1 (6 bases). Trimming took off 7 bases at V and 2 bases at J, with 14 bases between the two ends. Germline V CDR1 and CDR2: MNHNS, SASEGT. This CDR3 region has 14 residues. CDR3 nucleotides: TGTGCCAGCACCCCGAGAGGGGGAAACTATGGCTACACCTTC. Its translation: CASTPRGGNYGYTF.

This clonotype was counted ten times or more. The V and J genes are TRBV7-2 and TRBJ2-3; D gene ambiguous. Per germline, CDR1 SGHTA and CDR2 FQGNSA. The length of the CDR3 is 12 residues. Trimming pared 8 bases from V and 0 bases from J, leaving 6 bases between. This chain's CDR3 is CASQWSTDTQYF. In DNA, the CDR3 is TGTGCCAGCCAATGGAGCACAGATACGCAGTATTTT.

This clonotype has a count of ten or more. A junction boundary mismatches the germline segment, possibly from a read error. This chain connects TRBV7-7 to TRBJ1-6, with 7 nucleotides matching TRBD1. Germline values: CDR1 SSHAT, CDR2 FNYEAQ (reference sequence). The CDR3 is made up of 15 amino acids. The chain's CDR3 is CASSPGTAYNSPLHF. CDR3 DNA sequence: TGTGCTAGCAGCCCAGGGACAGCCTATAATTCACCCCTCCACTTT. Combining the CDR3 with reference TRBV7-7 and TRBJ1-6 gives the whole variable domain GAGVSQSPRYKVTKRGQDVTLRCDPISSHATLYWYQQALGQGPEFLTYFNYEAQPDKSGLPSDRFSAERPEGSISTLTIQRTEQRDSAMYRCASSPGTAYNSPLHFGNGTRLTVT.

This clonotype was recorded many times. The CDR3 protein is CASSPSAGGQLEGGYTF. DNA for the CDR3: TGTGCCAGCTCACCGTCCGCCGGGGGGCAACTAGAGGGAGGCTACACCTTC. The chain joins TRBV18 to TRBJ1-2; possible D gene TRBD1, 6 bases. V was clipped by 3 bases and J by 8 bases, with 25 bases between them. From germline, CDR1 is KGHSH and CDR2 LQKENI. The CDR3 runs to 17 residues.

This clonotype was observed at least ten times. This chain links TRBV7-2 with TRBJ2-5, with a weak D call TRBD1 (6 bases). There are 15 residues in the CDR3. V dropped 5 bases and J dropped 1 base, with 14 bases sitting between them. Germline assignment: CDR1 SGHTA and CDR2 FQGNSA. CDR3 nucleotide sequence: TGTGCCAGCAGCCCCCGTGTAGGGGGCCAAGAGACCCAGTACTTC. This sequence encodes CASSPRVGGQETQYF. The complete variable domain, with remaining parts taken from reference TRBV7-2 and TRBJ2-5, reads GAGVSQSPSNKVTEKGKDVELRCDPISGHTALYWYRQSLGQGLEFLIYFQGNSAPDKSGLPSDRFSAERTGGSVSTLTIQRTQQEDSAVYLCASSPRVGGQETQYFGPGTRLLVL.

This clonotype was seen a few times. The chain uses TRBV9 and TRBJ2-1; D is unresolved. The V gene's germline CDR1 is SGDLS and CDR2 YYNGEE. Trimming took 3 bases from V and 8 from J, leaving 12 bases between them. This CDR3 region has 13 residues. In nucleotides, the CDR3 is TGTGCCAGCAGCGCCCACGAGTTCGATGAGCAGTTCTTC. Translated, it gives CASSAHEFDEQFF.

This clonotype was found many times. The V call is TRBV12-3 or TRBV12-4, the J call TRBJ2-5, with D maybe TRBD1 (6 bases). The V end lost 10 bases, the J end lost 2 bases, and 17 bases lay between the germline ends. This CDR3 contains 14 residues. The DNA for the CDR3 is TGTGCCACCTCCTCCCGAGGGACACAAGAGACCCAGTACTTC. Its protein product is CATSSRGTQETQYF.

This clonotype showed up many times. The chain couples TRBV3-1 to TRBJ2-1, with a tentative D call TRBD2 (5 bases). CDR3 length: 20 residues. V was pared by 1 base and J by 6 bases, with 28 bases between. The germline V gene encodes CDR1 LGHDT and CDR2 YNNKEL (reference sequence). The CDR3 reads CASSQVSDRLKSNFLNEQFF. CDR3 coding DNA: TGTGCCAGCAGCCAAGTAAGCGACCGACTAAAATCCAATTTTCTCAATGAGCAGTTCTTC.

This clonotype was detected ten times or more. V usage is TRBV14 and J usage is TRBJ2-3; D is uncertain. The CDR3 contains 13 residues. With 4 bases removed from V and 5 bases from J, the gap between germline ends came to 10 bases. Per the germline V gene, CDR1 is SGHDN and CDR2 is FVKESK. CDR3 region: CASSPTLRDTQYF. For the CDR3, the DNA is TGTGCCAGCAGCCCTACTCTAAGAGATACGCAGTATTTT.

This clonotype was seen ten or more times. V is TRBV20-1 and J is TRBJ2-3; D remains unclear. The CDR3 consists of 15 residues. With 1 base removed from V and 0 bases from J, the gap between germline ends came to 11 bases. CDR1 DFQATT and CDR2 SNEGSKA come from the germline V gene (reference sequence). CDR3 residues: CSARVPGTSTDTQYF. The CDR3 DNA follows: TGCAGTGCTAGAGTCCCGGGCACTAGCACAGATACGCAGTATTTT.